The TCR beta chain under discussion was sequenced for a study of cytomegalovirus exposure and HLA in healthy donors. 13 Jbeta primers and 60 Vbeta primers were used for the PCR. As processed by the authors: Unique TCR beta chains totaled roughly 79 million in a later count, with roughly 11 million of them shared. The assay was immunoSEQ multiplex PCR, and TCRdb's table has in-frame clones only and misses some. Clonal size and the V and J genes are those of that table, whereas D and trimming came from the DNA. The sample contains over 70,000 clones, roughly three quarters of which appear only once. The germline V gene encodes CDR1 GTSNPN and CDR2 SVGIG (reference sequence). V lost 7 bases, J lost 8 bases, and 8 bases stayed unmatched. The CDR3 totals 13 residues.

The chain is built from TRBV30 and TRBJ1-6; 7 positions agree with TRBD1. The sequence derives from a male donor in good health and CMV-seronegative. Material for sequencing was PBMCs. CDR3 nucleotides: TGTGCCTCAAGGGACAGCTACGATTCACCCCTCCACTTT. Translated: CASRDSYDSPLHF.